These 18 T cell receptor beta chains were sequenced from one sample in a study of blood T cell repertoires in COVID-19. Sequencing used immunoSEQ multiplex PCR; TCRdb keeps in-frame clones, though not all of them. Of approximately 150,000 clones in the sample, 87% are singletons; the top ten hold roughly 4.5%. Sequences were obtained from peripheral blood. These receptors were collected from a woman aged 60-70 years with active or convalescent COVID-19.

The V call is TRBV7-2, the J call TRBJ1-1; possibly TRBD1 for D (5 bases). This CDR3 comprises 14 residues. Between the trimmed V and J ends, which lost 1 base and 2 bases, there was a span of 8 bases. The germline V gene encodes CDR1 SGHTA and CDR2 FQGNSA. The CDR3, as DNA: TGTGCCAGCAGCTTAGGGGGGGACAACACTGAAGCTTTCTTT. Amino acid sequence: CASSLGGDNTEAFF.

The chain joins TRBV5-1 to TRBJ2-3; possible D gene TRBD2, 6 bases. Germline V CDR1 and CDR2: SGHRS, YFSETQ. CDR3 length: 19 residues. V was cut by 0 bases and J by 0 bases, with 20 bases left in between. This CDR3 reads CASSLAWAGRAPSTDTQYF. DNA for the CDR3: TGCGCCAGCAGCTTGGCGTGGGCGGGGAGAGCTCCTAGCACAGATACGCAGTATTTT. The whole variable domain, filled in from reference TRBV5-1 and TRBJ2-3, reads KAGVTQTPRYLIKTRGQQVTLSCSPISGHRSVSWYQQTPGQGLQFLFEYFSETQRNKGNFPGRFSGRQFSNSRSEMNVSTLELGDSALYLCASSLAWAGRAPSTDTQYFGPGTRLTVL.

The chain has TRBV10-3 and TRBJ2-5; the match to TRBD1 covers 9 bases. Germline V gene data show CDR1 as ENHRY and CDR2 as SYGVKD. Trimming at V came to 6 bases and at J to 4 bases, leaving 9 bases not matched to a gene. This CDR3 is 15 amino acids long. CDR3 residues: CAIRGGQGLGETQYF. DNA of the CDR3: TGTGCCATCAGGGGGGGACAGGGATTGGGAGAGACCCAGTACTTC.

On this clone: Additional DNA sequences in this sample encode the identical CDR3. This chain connects TRBV3-1 (or the pseudogene TRBV3-2) to TRBJ1-6; D call uncertain. The germline gives CDR1 LGHDT, CDR2 YNNKEL (reference sequence). V dropped 2 bases and J dropped 7 bases, with 3 bases sitting between them. This CDR3 is built from 12 residues. As DNA, the CDR3 is TGTGCCAGCAGCCAATTAAATTCACCCCTCCACTTT. Residues: CASSQLNSPLHF.

The chain uses TRBV29-1 and TRBJ2-1; 7 bases fit TRBD1. Germline values: CDR1 SQVTM, CDR2 ANQGSEA. The CDR3 consists of 12 residues. The trim removed 4 bases at V and 6 bases at J, leaving 3 bases unmatched. CDR3 bases: TGCAGCGTTGGACAGGGAAGCAATGAGCAGTTCTTC. Translating gives CSVGQGSNEQFF.

This clone showed up just a few times. The chain joins TRBV4-1 to TRBJ2-7, with a possible D match to TRBD2 (6 bases). Trimming stripped 0 bases from V and 3 bases from J, with 15 bases between. Germline assignment: CDR1 MGHRA and CDR2 YSYEKL. This CDR3 spans 16 amino acids. The CDR3 is CASSQDLVRRDYEQYF. CDR3 coding DNA: TGCGCCAGCAGCCAAGACCTTGTTCGGCGGGACTACGAGCAGTACTTC.

The genes are TRBV3-1 (or the pseudogene TRBV3-2) and TRBJ2-7; D might be TRBD2 (6 bases). Trimming left V 4 bases short and J 3 bases short, with 10 bases between. CDR1 LGHDT and CDR2 YNNKEL come from the germline V gene (reference sequence). This CDR3 has 13 amino acids. The CDR3 loop is CASSLGLFYEQYF. The CDR3 DNA reads as TGTGCCAGCAGCCTGGGACTCTTCTACGAGCAGTACTTC.

The chain uses TRBV4-1 and TRBJ1-2; D may be TRBD1 (6 bases). Per germline, CDR1 MGHRA and CDR2 YSYEKL. The V gene lost 1 base and the J gene lost 8 bases, with 17 bases spanning the gap. The CDR3 extends over 15 amino acids. CDR3 nucleotides: TGCGCCAGCAGCCAAGGGGGCAGGGGAATGGAGGGCTACACCTTC. Residues: CASSQGGRGMEGYTF.

The chain combines TRBV9 with TRBJ2-2; 7 bases are a match to TRBD1. With 4 bases clipped from V and 0 bases from J, the junction kept 12 bases outside the gene matches. The CDR3 is 18 amino acids. Germline V gene data show CDR1 as SGDLS and CDR2 as YYNGEE. CDR3 bases: TGTGCCAGCAGCAACTCCCGGGACAGCTATACGAACACCGGGGAGCTGTTTTTT. Translated, it gives CASSNSRDSYTNTGELFF.

CDR3 sequence: CASSFVGRSTEAFF. The CDR3 nucleotides are TGTGCCAGCAGTTTTGTGGGGAGAAGCACTGAAGCTTTCTTT. The chain combines TRBV6-5 with TRBJ1-1; D is ambiguous. This CDR3 region has 14 residues. Trimming shortened V by 4 bases and J by 4 bases, and 13 bases separated the two germline ends. CDR1 and CDR2 from the germline V gene are MNHEY and SVGAGI.

The chain links TRBV7-9 to TRBJ2-3, with TRBD2 as a possible D gene (5 bases). The CDR3 loop spans 15 amino acids. The ends were cut back, 0 bases at V and 0 bases at J, with 7 bases in the middle. CDR1 is SEHNR, CDR2 FQNEAQ, per germline (reference sequence). The CDR3 is CASSLARTSTDTQYF. Written as DNA, the CDR3 is TGTGCCAGCAGCTTAGCAAGGACTAGCACAGATACGCAGTATTTT.

This clone was seen more than once but under ten times. V and J are TRBV3-1 (or the pseudogene TRBV3-2) and TRBJ1-2; TRBD1 aligns across 9 bases. The trim removed 7 bases at V and 6 bases at J, leaving 6 bases unmatched. CDR3 length equals 13 residues. Germline assignment: CDR1 LGHDT and CDR2 YNNKEL (reference sequence). The CDR3 loop reads CASTSGQGNGYTF. DNA of the CDR3: TGTGCCAGCACCTCCGGACAGGGGAATGGCTACACCTTC.

This chain links TRBV7-2 with TRBJ2-3; 10 bases are a match to TRBD2. This CDR3 region has 17 residues. The germline V gene encodes CDR1 SGHTA and CDR2 FQGNSA. Trimming took 3 bases from V and 4 from J; bases not matched to a gene: 10. The CDR3, as DNA: TGTGCCAGCAGCTTCCAGCGGGGGGGCCATAGAGCAGATACGCAGTATTTT. Translated, it gives CASSFQRGGHRADTQYF.

The chain combines TRBV11-2 with TRBJ1-4; the match to TRBD1 covers 8 bases. The CDR3 runs 14 residues. J was trimmed by 8 bases and V by 5 bases; bases with no gene match: 7. The germline CDR1 and CDR2 sequences are SGHAT and FQNNGV. CDR3 region: CASSRDRGREKLFF. The CDR3 nucleotides read TGTGCCAGCAGCCGCGACAGGGGCCGGGAAAAACTGTTTTTT.

This clone was detected a few times. The genes are TRBV3-1 (or the pseudogene TRBV3-2) and TRBJ1-5; unclear D gene. The V gene lost 4 bases and the J gene lost 6 bases, with 16 bases spanning the gap. CDR1 is LGHDT, CDR2 YNNKEL, per germline (reference sequence). CDR3 size: 15 residues. The CDR3: CASSPQGSRGQPQHF. CDR3 bases: TGTGCCAGCAGCCCCCAAGGGTCGCGGGGTCAGCCCCAGCATTTT.

The chain carries TRBV9 and TRBJ2-1; TRBD2 matches at 9 bases. The CDR3 consists of 18 residues. The germline V gene encodes CDR1 SGDLS and CDR2 YYNGEE. J gave up 0 bases and V 0 bases, and 7 bases lay outside the gene matches. The CDR3 nucleotides read TGTGCCAGCAGCGTAGAGGGTAGCGGGAGCCCCTCCTACAATGAGCAGTTCTTC. It is translated as CASSVEGSGSPSYNEQFF.

The gene calls are TRBV6-1 and TRBJ2-7; no firm D call. This CDR3 contains 13 residues. CDR1 MNHNS and CDR2 SASEGT come from the germline V gene. V dropped 1 base and J dropped 1 base, with 5 bases sitting between them. CDR3 region: CASSEVNSYEQYF. CDR3 DNA: TGTGCCAGCAGTGAAGTCAATTCCTACGAGCAGTACTTC.

The chain uses TRBV27 and TRBJ1-1, with D hard to call. CDR3 length: 15 residues. Deletions cut 5 bases from V and 3 bases from J, with 16 bases between. Germline V gene lookup returns CDR1 MNHEY and CDR2 SMNVEV (reference sequence). DNA of the CDR3: TGTGCCAGCAGTCCTTCAAGCGGGCGGGACACTGAAGCTTTCTTT. Its protein is CASSPSSGRDTEAFF.